These T cell receptor beta chains were read from a single sample in a study of patients and donors after allogeneic stem cell transplantation. TCRdb independently ran MiXCR on the RT-PCR reads; one entry per CDR3 protein. The sample contains more than 850,000 distinct CDR3 sequences, under 20% of which appear only once. Sequencing was performed on blood, either unsorted or a sorted T cell fraction (not recorded which). These receptors came from a human donor who was either an allogeneic HSCT recipient or a stem cell or donor lymphocyte infusion donor (not recorded which). It is not recorded whose cells these are; they may come from a transplant donor. Both conserved end residues are part of each CDR3. The D gene is left open where the match is weak. Not every row has a clone size; where given, it reads once, few, many or a size class.

NA	TRBV6-5	NA	TRBJ2-7	CASSYSVRPLGEQYF	TGTGCCAGCAGTTACTCGGTGCGTCCCCTAGGCGAGCAGTACTTC
NA	TRBV9	NA	TRBJ2-6	CASSVEGRGVAGANVLTF	TGTGCCAGCAGCGTAGAAGGCAGGGGGGTTGCTGGGGCCAACGTCCTGACTTTC
few	TRBV6-1	TRBD2	TRBJ2-1	CASSRVAGGPDEQFF	TGTGCCAGCAGTAGGGTAGCGGGAGGGCCTGATGAGCAGTTCTTC
NA	TRBV5-5	TRBD2	TRBJ2-3	CASSPGTRGTDTQYF	TGTGCCAGCAGCCCCGGGACTAGGGGCACAGATACGCAGTATTTT
NA	TRBV5-1	NA	TRBJ2-1	CASSSRGGRPTTDEQFF	TGCGCCAGCAGCTCAAGGGGGGGCAGGCCTACTACAGATGAGCAGTTCTTC
NA	TRBV3-1	TRBD2	TRBJ2-1	CASSPGFMGSGRIPWYEQFF	TGTGCCAGCAGCCCTGGATTTATGGGTAGCGGGAGGATACCTTGGTATGAGCAGTTCTTC
few	TRBV20-1	NA	TRBJ2-6	CSARDTRGNSGANVLTF	TGCAGTGCTAGAGATACTAGAGGAAACTCTGGGGCCAACGTCCTGACTTTC
NA	TRBV15	NA	TRBJ1-1	CATQGGNEAFF	TGTGCCACCCAAGGGGGGAATGAAGCTTTCTTT
NA	TRBV29-1	NA	TRBJ2-7	CSAIPGTQYEQYF	TGCAGCGCGATACCCGGGACTCAATACGAGCAGTACTTC
once	TRBV4-1	NA	TRBJ2-5	CASSHARLVPETQYF	TGCGCCAGCAGCCACGCTCGACTAGTCCCGGAGACCCAGTACTTC
NA	TRBV4-3	TRBD1	TRBJ1-4	CASNSGQGGKGEKLFF	TGCGCCAGCAACTCGGGACAGGGGGGGAAAGGTGAAAAACTGTTTTTT
few	TRBV4-1	NA	TRBJ2-2	CASSQVLNTGELFF	TGCGCCAGCAGCCAAGTGCTCAACACCGGGGAGCTGTTTTTT
few	TRBV29-1	NA	TRBJ1-1	CSGGGQNTEAFF	TGCAGCGGGGGGGGACAGAACACTGAAGCTTTCTTT
NA	TRBV7-9	TRBD1	TRBJ2-5	CASSPRDSLRETQYF	TGTGCCAGCAGCCCCCGGGACAGCCTCAGGGAGACCCAGTACTTC
NA	TRBV29-1	TRBD1	TRBJ2-5	CSVPGQGTPETQYF	TGCAGCGTCCCGGGACAGGGCACTCCAGAGACCCAGTACTTC
NA	TRBV9	NA	TRBJ2-7	CASSVYGESEQYF	TGTGCCAGCAGCGTATATGGGGAGAGCGAGCAGTACTTC
NA	TRBV29-1	NA	TRBJ1-5	CSVVGGINQPQHF	TGCAGCGTTGTGGGGGGAATCAATCAGCCCCAGCATTTT
few	TRBV2	NA	TRBJ2-4	CASSDRPRDIQYF	TGTGCCAGCAGTGATAGGCCCCGGGATATTCAGTACTTC
few	TRBV9	NA	TRBJ2-7	CASSVAPTSYEQYF	TGTGCCAGCAGCGTAGCCCCTACATCCTACGAGCAGTACTTC
few	TRBV20-1	NA	TRBJ1-3	CSARDQLGGGNTIYF	TGCAGTGCTAGAGATCAACTGGGAGGGGGAAACACCATATATTTT
NA	TRBV7-7	NA	TRBJ1-3	CASSAGGIGNTIYF	TGTGCTAGCAGCGCGGGGGGGATCGGAAACACCATATATTTT
NA	TRBV7-2	NA	TRBJ2-5	CASSLGGGAPQETQYF	TGTGCCAGCAGCTTAGGTGGGGGGGCGCCCCAAGAGACCCAGTACTTC
NA	TRBV12-3/TRBV12-4	NA	TRBJ2-2	CASSWANGPRELFF	TGTGCCAGCAGTTGGGCTAACGGGCCTAGGGAGCTGTTTTTT
few	TRBV3-1	NA	TRBJ1-2	CASSQASPYYGYTF	TGTGCCAGCAGCCAAGCTAGTCCGTACTATGGCTACACCTTC
NA	TRBV9	TRBD2	TRBJ2-1	CASSVGPSGGDNEQFF	TGTGCCAGCAGCGTAGGTCCTAGCGGGGGGGACAATGAGCAGTTCTTC
NA	TRBV12-3/TRBV12-4	NA	TRBJ1-5	CASSPRAGRVGQPQHF	TGTGCCAGCAGTCCCCGGGCAGGAAGGGTGGGGCAGCCCCAGCATTTT
few	TRBV7-2	TRBD2	TRBJ2-3	CASSSRGGRAGDTQYF	TGTGCCAGCAGTTCTCGAGGCGGGAGGGCCGGCGATACGCAGTATTTT
few	TRBV27	TRBD2	TRBJ2-7	CASSSGGGVWDEQYF	TGTGCCAGCAGTTCTGGCGGGGGAGTCTGGGACGAGCAGTACTTC
many	TRBV6-5	TRBD1	TRBJ1-2	CASSYRDRGDYGYTF	TGTGCCAGCAGTTACCGGGACAGGGGTGATTATGGCTACACCTTC
NA	TRBV5-6	TRBD1	TRBJ2-7	CASSTGQGLWEQYF	TGTGCCAGCAGCACGGGACAGGGTCTTTGGGAGCAGTACTTC
NA	TRBV7-7	TRBD1	TRBJ2-1	CASSLRQGATPFF	TGTGCCAGCAGCCTCAGACAGGGCGCTACCCCGTTCTTC
few	TRBV25-1	NA	TRBJ2-2	CASSESLNTGELFF	TGTGCCAGCTCCGAGAGCCTAAACACCGGGGAGCTGTTTTTT
few	TRBV20-1	NA	TRBJ2-7	CSAMTVRGLWEQYF	TGCAGTGCTATGACAGTGAGAGGACTATGGGAGCAGTACTTC
NA	TRBV20-1	NA	TRBJ2-1	CSASSDYNEQFF	TGCAGTGCTAGTAGCGACTACAATGAGCAGTTCTTC
few	TRBV10-2	TRBD2	TRBJ2-4	CASGTSGGSRNIQYF	TGCGCCAGCGGGACTAGCGGGGGGTCTCGAAACATTCAGTACTTC
few	TRBV7-6	TRBD2	TRBJ2-1	CASSYGLLAATYNEQFF	TGTGCCAGCAGTTACGGACTTCTAGCGGCCACCTACAATGAGCAGTTCTTC
NA	TRBV7-9	NA	TRBJ1-2	CASRLMVPGPYGYTF	TGTGCCAGCAGACTTATGGTCCCAGGGCCCTATGGCTACACCTTC
NA	TRBV6-1	TRBD1	TRBJ1-2	CASRTGVLYGYTF	TGTGCCAGCAGGACAGGGGTATTATATGGCTACACCTTC
few	TRBV18	NA	TRBJ2-5	CASSPGREETQYF	TGTGCCAGCTCACCAGGCAGGGAAGAGACCCAGTACTTC
NA	TRBV2	NA	TRBJ2-2	CASRVQALANTGELFF	TGTGCCAGCAGGGTACAGGCCCTCGCGAACACCGGGGAGCTGTTTTTT